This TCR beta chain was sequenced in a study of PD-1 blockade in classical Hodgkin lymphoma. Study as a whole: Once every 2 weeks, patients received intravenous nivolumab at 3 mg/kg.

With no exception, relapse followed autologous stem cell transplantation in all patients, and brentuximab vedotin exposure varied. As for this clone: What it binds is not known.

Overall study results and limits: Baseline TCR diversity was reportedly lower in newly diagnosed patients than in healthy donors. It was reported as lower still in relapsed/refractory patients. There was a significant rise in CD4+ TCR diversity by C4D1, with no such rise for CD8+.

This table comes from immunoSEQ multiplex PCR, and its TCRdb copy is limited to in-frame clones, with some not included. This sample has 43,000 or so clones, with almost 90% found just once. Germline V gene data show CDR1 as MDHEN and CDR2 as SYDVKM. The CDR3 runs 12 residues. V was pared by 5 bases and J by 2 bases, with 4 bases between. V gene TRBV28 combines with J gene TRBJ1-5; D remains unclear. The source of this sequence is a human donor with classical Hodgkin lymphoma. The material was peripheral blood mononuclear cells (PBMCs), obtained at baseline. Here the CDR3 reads CASSGGNQPQHF. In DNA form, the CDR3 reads TGTGCCAGCAGTGGGGGCAATCAGCCCCAGCATTTT.